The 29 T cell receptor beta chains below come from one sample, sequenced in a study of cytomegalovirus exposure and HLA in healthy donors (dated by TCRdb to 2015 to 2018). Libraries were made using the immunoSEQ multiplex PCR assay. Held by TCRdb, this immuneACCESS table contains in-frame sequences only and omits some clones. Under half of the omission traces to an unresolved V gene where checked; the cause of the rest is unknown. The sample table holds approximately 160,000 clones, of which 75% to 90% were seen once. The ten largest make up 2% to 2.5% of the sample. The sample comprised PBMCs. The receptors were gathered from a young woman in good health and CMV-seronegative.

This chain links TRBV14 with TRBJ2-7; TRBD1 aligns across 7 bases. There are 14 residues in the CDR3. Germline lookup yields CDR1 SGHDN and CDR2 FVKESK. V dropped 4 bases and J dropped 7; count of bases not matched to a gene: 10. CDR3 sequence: CASSPLDRVGEQYF. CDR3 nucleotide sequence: TGTGCCAGCAGCCCCCTTGACAGGGTAGGAGAGCAGTACTTC.

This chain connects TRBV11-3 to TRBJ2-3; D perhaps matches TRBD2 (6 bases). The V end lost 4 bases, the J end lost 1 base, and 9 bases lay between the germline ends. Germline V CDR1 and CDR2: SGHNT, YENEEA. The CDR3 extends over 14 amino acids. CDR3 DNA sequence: TGTGCCAGCAGCTGGAGGGGTGGCACAGATACGCAGTATTTT. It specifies CASSWRGGTDTQYF.

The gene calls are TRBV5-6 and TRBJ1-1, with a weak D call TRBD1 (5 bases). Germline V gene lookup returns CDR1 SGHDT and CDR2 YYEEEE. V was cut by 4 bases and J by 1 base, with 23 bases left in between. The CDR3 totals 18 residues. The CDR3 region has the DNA TGTGCCAGCAGCCCCTGGTCCTTTTTTCTAACAGGGAACACTGAAGCTTTCTTT. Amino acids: CASSPWSFFLTGNTEAFF. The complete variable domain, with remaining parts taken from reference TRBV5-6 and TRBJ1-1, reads DAGVTQSPTHLIKTRGQQVTLRCSPKSGHDTVSWYQQALGQGPQFIFQYYEEEERQRGNFPDRFSGHQFPNYSSELNVNALLLGDSALYLCASSPWSFFLTGNTEAFFGQGTRLTVV.

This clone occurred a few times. CDR3 sequence reads: CASMLAGTAGELFF. In nucleotides, the CDR3 is TGCGCCAGTATGTTAGCGGGGACAGCCGGGGAGCTGTTTTTT. The chain links TRBV10-2 to TRBJ2-2; tentatively, D is TRBD2 (8 bases). This CDR3 spans 14 amino acids. Trimming pared 9 bases from V and 6 bases from J, leaving 17 bases between. Germline CDR1 is WSHSY and CDR2 is SAAADI.

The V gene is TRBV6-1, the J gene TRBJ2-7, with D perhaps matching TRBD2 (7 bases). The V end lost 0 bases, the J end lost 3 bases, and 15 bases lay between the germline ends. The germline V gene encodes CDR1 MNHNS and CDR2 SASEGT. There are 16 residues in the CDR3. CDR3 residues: CASSEAAGGGLYEQYF. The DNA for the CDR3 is TGTGCCAGCAGTGAAGCGGCGGGCGGGGGCCTCTACGAGCAGTACTTC.

CDR3 bases: TGTGCCACCAGCAAGGGACAGCGTGACAATCAGCCCCAGCATTTT. It is translated as CATSKGQRDNQPQHF. The gene calls are TRBV15 and TRBJ1-5; 7 nucleotides align to TRBD1. This CDR3 comprises 15 residues. Trimming at V came to 4 bases and at J to 3 bases, leaving 6 bases not matched to a gene. The germline CDR1 and CDR2 sequences are LNHNV and YYDKDF (reference sequence).

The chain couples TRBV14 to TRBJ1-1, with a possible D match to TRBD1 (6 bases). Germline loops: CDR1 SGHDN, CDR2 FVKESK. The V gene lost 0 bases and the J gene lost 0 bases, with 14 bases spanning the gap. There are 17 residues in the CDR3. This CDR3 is CASSQEGGDKMNTEAFF. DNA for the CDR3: TGTGCCAGCAGCCAAGAAGGGGGTGACAAGATGAACACTGAAGCTTTCTTT.

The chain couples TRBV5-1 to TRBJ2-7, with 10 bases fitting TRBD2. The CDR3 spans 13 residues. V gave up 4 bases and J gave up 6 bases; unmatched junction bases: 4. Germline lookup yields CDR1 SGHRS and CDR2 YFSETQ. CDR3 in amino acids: CASSPGLAFEQYF. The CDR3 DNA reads TGCGCCAGCAGCCCGGGACTAGCGTTCGAGCAGTACTTC. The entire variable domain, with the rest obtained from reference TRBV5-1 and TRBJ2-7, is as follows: KAGVTQTPRYLIKTRGQQVTLSCSPISGHRSVSWYQQTPGQGLQFLFEYFSETQRNKGNFPGRFSGRQFSNSRSEMNVSTLELGDSALYLCASSPGLAFEQYFGPGTRLTVT.

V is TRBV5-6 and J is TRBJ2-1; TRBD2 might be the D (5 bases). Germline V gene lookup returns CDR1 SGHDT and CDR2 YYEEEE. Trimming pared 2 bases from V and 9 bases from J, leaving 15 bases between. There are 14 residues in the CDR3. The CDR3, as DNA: TGTGCCAGCAGCTTAACCGGGAAATCGGGTGAGCAGTTCTTC. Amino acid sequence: CASSLTGKSGEQFF. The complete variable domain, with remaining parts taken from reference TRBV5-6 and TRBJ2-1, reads DAGVTQSPTHLIKTRGQQVTLRCSPKSGHDTVSWYQQALGQGPQFIFQYYEEEERQRGNFPDRFSGHQFPNYSSELNVNALLLGDSALYLCASSLTGKSGEQFFGPGTRLTVL.

The CDR3 is CASSSTGQFNYGYTF. In nucleotides, the CDR3 is TGTGCCAGCAGTTCTACGGGACAGTTCAACTATGGCTACACCTTC. The chain employs TRBV27 and TRBJ1-2; the match to TRBD1 covers 7 bases. In germline, CDR1 is MNHEY, CDR2 SMNVEV (reference sequence). Germline trimming cut 4 bases from V and 2 bases from J; bases unmatched to any gene: 7. The CDR3 runs to 15 residues.

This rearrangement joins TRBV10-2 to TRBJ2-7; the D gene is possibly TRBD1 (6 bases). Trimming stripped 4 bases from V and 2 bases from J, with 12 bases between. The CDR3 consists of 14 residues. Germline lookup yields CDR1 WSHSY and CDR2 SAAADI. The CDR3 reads CASSAGTPTYEQYF. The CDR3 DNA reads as TGCGCCAGCAGTGCCGGGACACCGACCTACGAGCAGTACTTC.

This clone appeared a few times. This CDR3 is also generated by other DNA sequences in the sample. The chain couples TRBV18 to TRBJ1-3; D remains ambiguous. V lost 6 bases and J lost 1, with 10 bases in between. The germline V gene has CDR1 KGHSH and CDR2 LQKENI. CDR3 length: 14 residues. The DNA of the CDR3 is TGTGCCAGCTCTCCAGACTCGTCTGGAAACACCATATATTTT. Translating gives CASSPDSSGNTIYF.

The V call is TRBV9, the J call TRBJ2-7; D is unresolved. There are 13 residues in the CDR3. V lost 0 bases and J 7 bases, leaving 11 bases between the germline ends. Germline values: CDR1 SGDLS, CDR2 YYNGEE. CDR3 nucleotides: TGTGCCAGCAGCGTAGGAATAGAAGCAGAGCAGTACTTC. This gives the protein CASSVGIEAEQYF. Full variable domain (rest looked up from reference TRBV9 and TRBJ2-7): DSGVTQTPKHLITATGQRVTLRCSPRSGDLSVYWYQQSLDQGLQFLIQYYNGEERAKGNILERFSAQQFPDLHSELNLSSLELGDSALYFCASSVGIEAEQYFGPGTRLTVT.

Here the CDR3 DNA reads TGTGCCAGCATTACGGGACAGGGGGCAACTAATGAAAAACTGTTTTTT. Translation: CASITGQGATNEKLFF. The rearrangement uses TRBV2 and TRBJ1-4, with 11 bases lining up with TRBD1. This CDR3 has 16 residues. Germline trimming cut 7 bases from V and 0 bases from J; bases unmatched to any gene: 4. The germline V gene encodes CDR1 SNHLY and CDR2 FYNNEI.

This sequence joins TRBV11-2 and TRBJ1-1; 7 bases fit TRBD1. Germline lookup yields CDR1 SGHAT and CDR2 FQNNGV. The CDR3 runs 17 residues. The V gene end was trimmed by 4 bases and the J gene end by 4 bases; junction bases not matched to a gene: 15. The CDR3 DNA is TGTGCCAGCAGCTCCCTTTTTAGACAGGGAATATTCACTGAAGCTTTCTTT. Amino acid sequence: CASSSLFRQGIFTEAFF.

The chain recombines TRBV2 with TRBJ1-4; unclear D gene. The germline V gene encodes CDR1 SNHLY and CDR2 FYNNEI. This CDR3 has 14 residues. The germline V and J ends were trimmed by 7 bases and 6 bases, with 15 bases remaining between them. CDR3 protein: CASTPDMHYEKLFF. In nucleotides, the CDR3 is TGTGCCAGCACCCCTGACATGCACTATGAAAAACTGTTTTTT.

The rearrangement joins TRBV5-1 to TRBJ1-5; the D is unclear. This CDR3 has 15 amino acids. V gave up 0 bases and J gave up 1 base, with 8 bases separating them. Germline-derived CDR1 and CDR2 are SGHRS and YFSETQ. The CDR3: CASSLEPLSNQPQHF. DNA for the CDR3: TGCGCCAGCAGCTTGGAGCCTCTCAGCAATCAGCCCCAGCATTTT.

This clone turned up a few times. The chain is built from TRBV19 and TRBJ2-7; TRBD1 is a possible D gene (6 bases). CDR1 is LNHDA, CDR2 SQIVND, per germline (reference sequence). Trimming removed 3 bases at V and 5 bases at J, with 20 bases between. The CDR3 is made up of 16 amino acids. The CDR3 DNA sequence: TGTGCCAGTAGTATCGGATTCAGGGGCGCGGTCGACGAGCAGTACTTC. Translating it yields CASSIGFRGAVDEQYF.

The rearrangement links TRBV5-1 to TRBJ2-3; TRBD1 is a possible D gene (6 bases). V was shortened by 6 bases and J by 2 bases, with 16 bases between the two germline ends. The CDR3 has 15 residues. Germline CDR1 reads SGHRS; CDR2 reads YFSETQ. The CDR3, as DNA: TGCGCCAGCATCCTTGGGACATTCCCCACAGATACGCAGTATTTT. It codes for CASILGTFPTDTQYF.

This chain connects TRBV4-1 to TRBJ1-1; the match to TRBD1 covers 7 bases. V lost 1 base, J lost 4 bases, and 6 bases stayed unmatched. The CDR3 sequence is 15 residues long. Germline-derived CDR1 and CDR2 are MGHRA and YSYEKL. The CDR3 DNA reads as TGCGCCAGCAGCCAAGTAAAGACAGGGCCCACTGAAGCTTTCTTT. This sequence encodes CASSQVKTGPTEAFF.

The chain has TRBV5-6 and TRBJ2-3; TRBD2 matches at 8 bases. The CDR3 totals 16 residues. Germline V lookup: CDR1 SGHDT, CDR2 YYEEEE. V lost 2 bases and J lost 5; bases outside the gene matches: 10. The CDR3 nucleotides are TGTGCCAGCAGCTTAGTCAGCGGGGGAACTCAAGATACGCAGTATTTT. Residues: CASSLVSGGTQDTQYF.

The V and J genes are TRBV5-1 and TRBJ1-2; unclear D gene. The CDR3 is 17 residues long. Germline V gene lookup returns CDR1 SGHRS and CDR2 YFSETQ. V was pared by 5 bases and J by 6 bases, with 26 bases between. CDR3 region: CASSSIGSGEGLDGYTF. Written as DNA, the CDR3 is TGCGCCAGCAGTTCGATTGGGTCCGGGGAAGGGCTTGATGGCTACACCTTC.

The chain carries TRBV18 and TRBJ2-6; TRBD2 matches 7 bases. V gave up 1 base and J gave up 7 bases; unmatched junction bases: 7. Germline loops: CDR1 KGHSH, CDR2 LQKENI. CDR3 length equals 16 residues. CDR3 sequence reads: CASSPQEGLVANVLTF. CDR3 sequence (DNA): TGTGCCAGCTCACCACAGGAAGGACTAGTCGCCAACGTCCTGACTTTC.

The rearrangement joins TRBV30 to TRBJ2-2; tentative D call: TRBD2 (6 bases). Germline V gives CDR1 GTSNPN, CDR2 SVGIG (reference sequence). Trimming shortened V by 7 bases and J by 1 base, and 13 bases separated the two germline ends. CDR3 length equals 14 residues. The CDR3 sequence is CASKRGMNTGELFF. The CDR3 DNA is TGTGCCTCTAAACGGGGGATGAACACCGGGGAGCTGTTTTTT.

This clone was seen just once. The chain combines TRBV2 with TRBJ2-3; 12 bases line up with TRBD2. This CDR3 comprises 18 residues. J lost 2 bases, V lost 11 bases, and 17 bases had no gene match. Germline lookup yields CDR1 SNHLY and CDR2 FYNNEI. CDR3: CAASLAGTSGFYTDTQYF. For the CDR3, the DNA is TGTGCCGCTAGCTTAGCCGGGACTAGCGGGTTTTACACAGATACGCAGTATTTT.

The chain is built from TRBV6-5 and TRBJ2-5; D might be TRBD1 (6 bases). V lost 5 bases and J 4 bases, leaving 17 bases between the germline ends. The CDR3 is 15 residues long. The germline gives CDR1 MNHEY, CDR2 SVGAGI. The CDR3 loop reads CASSTNRVLGETQYF. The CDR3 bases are TGTGCCAGCAGTACAAACAGGGTACTGGGAGAGACCCAGTACTTC.

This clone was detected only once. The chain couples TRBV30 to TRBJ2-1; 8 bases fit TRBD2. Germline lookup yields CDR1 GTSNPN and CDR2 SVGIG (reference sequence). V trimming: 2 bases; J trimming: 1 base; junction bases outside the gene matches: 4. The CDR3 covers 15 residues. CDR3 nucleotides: TGTGCCTGGAGTCGGGGGGGGGTATCCTACAATGAGCAGTTCTTC. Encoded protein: CAWSRGGVSYNEQFF.

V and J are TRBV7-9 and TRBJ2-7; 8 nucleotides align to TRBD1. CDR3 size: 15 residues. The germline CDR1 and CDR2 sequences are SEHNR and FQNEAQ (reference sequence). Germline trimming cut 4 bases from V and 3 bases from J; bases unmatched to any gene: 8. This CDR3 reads CASSSGGRGRYEQYF. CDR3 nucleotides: TGTGCCAGCAGCTCCGGGGGCAGGGGGCGCTACGAGCAGTACTTC.

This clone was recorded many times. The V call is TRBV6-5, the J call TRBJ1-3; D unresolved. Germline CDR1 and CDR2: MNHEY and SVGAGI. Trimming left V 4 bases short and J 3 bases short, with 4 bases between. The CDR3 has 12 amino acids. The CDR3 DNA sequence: TGTGCCAGCAGTTCGGGTGGAAACACCATATATTTT. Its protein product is CASSSGGNTIYF.